Listed here are 14 T cell receptor beta chains from one sample, sequenced in a study of shared clonotypes between healthy human individuals. CD8 cells classed as naive were CD45RO-negative and positively selected for CCR7, excluding terminally differentiated effector memory CD45RA+ cells. The repertoire was sequenced with immunoSEQ multiplex PCR; TCRdb's copy has only in-frame clones and lacks some. The sample lists a few million clones, over 85% occurring once. Input material: naive CD8+ T cells from PBMCs. The receptor source for this set is a man aged 18 to 29 in good health. Some clones in this sample may be carry-over from other donors' samples.

V is TRBV27 and J is TRBJ1-1; a weak D match, TRBD1 (6 bases). Germline loops: CDR1 MNHEY, CDR2 SMNVEV (reference sequence). Deletions cut 5 bases from V and 6 bases from J, with 10 bases between. The CDR3 is made up of 12 amino acids. The CDR3 nucleotides read TGTGCCAGCAGTCTACAGGGCGCTGAAGCTTTCTTT. Translation gives CASSLQGAEAFF.

The gene calls are TRBV4-2 and TRBJ2-7; TRBD2 matches at 11 bases. The germline gives CDR1 LGHNA, CDR2 YNFKEQ. The J segment lost 4 bases and the V segment lost 4 bases, leaving 9 bases of the junction unmatched. The CDR3 sequence is 16 residues long. The CDR3 spells CASSLELAGEMYEQYF. CDR3 DNA: TGTGCCAGCAGCCTGGAACTAGCGGGGGAGATGTACGAGCAGTACTTC.

This chain joins TRBV6-5 and TRBJ2-7, with D hard to call. Trimming shortened V by 5 bases and J by 1 base, and 9 bases separated the two germline ends. CDR1 is MNHEY, CDR2 SVGAGI, per germline. The length of the CDR3 is 13 residues. The CDR3 DNA reads TGTGCCAGCAGTCCCGACCCTTCCTACGAGCAGTACTTC. It encodes CASSPDPSYEQYF.

The V call is TRBV25-1, the J call TRBJ2-1; D unresolved. In germline, CDR1 is MGHDK, CDR2 SYGVNS. Between the trimmed V and J ends, which lost 3 bases and 4 bases, there was a span of 19 bases. This CDR3 is built from 17 residues. CDR3 DNA: TGTGCCAGCAGTGATGGTGACTCAACCTTGGGTTACAATGAGCAGTTCTTC. Amino acid sequence: CASSDGDSTLGYNEQFF.

Remarks on this clone: This specimen includes other DNA sequences encoding the same CDR3. V gene TRBV14 combines with J gene TRBJ2-7; no definite D call. There are 11 residues in the CDR3. The V gene lost 1 base and the J gene lost 4 bases, with 2 bases spanning the gap. CDR1 and CDR2 (germline): SGHDN, FVKESK. CDR3 in DNA: TGTGCCAGCAGCCAAGCGTACGAGCAGTACTTC. Translation gives CASSQAYEQYF.

This chain connects TRBV28 to TRBJ2-1; 10 bases align to TRBD2. Germline V gives CDR1 MDHEN, CDR2 SYDVKM. The CDR3 runs to 15 residues. The trim removed 7 bases at V and 9 bases at J, leaving 12 bases unmatched. This CDR3 is CASTTRIVAGGEQFF. In nucleotides, the CDR3 is TGTGCCAGCACCACCAGGATTGTAGCGGGAGGTGAGCAGTTCTTC.

This clone has only a few counts. This CDR3 is also generated by other DNA sequences in the sample. The chain carries TRBV7-9 and TRBJ2-2; D gene ambiguous. Trimming took off 5 bases at V and 8 bases at J, with 6 bases between the two ends. CDR3 size: 11 residues. Per the germline V gene, CDR1 is SEHNR and CDR2 is FQNEAQ (reference sequence). The CDR3: CASSPVGELFF. DNA for the CDR3: TGTGCCAGCAGCCCCGTGGGGGAGCTGTTTTTT.

The gene calls are TRBV2 and TRBJ2-3, with D possibly TRBD2 on 7 matching bases. From germline, CDR1 is SNHLY and CDR2 FYNNEI. V lost 6 bases, J lost 0 bases, and 19 bases lay in between. This CDR3 has 17 residues. The CDR3 region is CASRLITQGLSTDTQYF. CDR3 nucleotide sequence: TGTGCCAGCAGATTAATAACACAGGGACTAAGCACAGATACGCAGTATTTT.

This clone has only one observation. The chain's CDR3 is CASSYLDRGYETQYF. CDR3 in DNA: TGTGCCAGCAGTTACTTGGACAGGGGATATGAGACCCAGTACTTC. The V and J genes are TRBV6-6 and TRBJ2-5, with TRBD1 identical over 9 bases. Germline assignment: CDR1 MNHNY and CDR2 SVGAGI (reference sequence). This CDR3 comprises 15 residues. Losses at the gene ends were 1 base for V and 5 bases for J; bases not matched to a gene: 5.

The sample holds one count of this clone. The rearrangement joins TRBV4-1 to TRBJ2-3; 7 bases match TRBD2. Germline-derived CDR1 and CDR2 are MGHRA and YSYEKL. This CDR3 region has 16 residues. The trim removed 3 bases at V and 4 bases at J, leaving 10 bases unmatched. CDR3 sequence: CASSHYGSGMADTQYF. CDR3 coding DNA: TGCGCCAGCAGCCATTATGGGAGCGGGATGGCAGATACGCAGTATTTT.

The chain combines TRBV19 with TRBJ2-1; the D gene is possibly TRBD1 (5 bases). The germline V and J ends were trimmed by 5 bases and 2 bases, with 16 bases remaining between them. The CDR3 is 16 amino acids. CDR1 is LNHDA and CDR2 is SQIVND in the germline V gene (reference sequence). The CDR3: CASSEKGLGTYNEQFF. DNA of the CDR3: TGTGCCAGTAGTGAAAAGGGGTTAGGAACCTACAATGAGCAGTTCTTC.

This chain connects TRBV5-8 to TRBJ1-2; D remains unclear. The germline CDR1 and CDR2 sequences are SGHTS and YDEGEE. This CDR3 is built from 16 residues. The germline V and J ends were trimmed by 1 base and 4 bases, with 17 bases remaining between them. The DNA for the CDR3 is TGTGCCAGCAGCTTGAGGAAGGGATCTATCAGCTATGGCTACACCTTC. It specifies CASSLRKGSISYGYTF.

V gene TRBV11-2 combines with J gene TRBJ2-1, with a tentative D call TRBD1 (5 bases). The CDR3 is 16 amino acids. V shed 5 bases and J shed 0 bases, with 14 bases lying between them. The germline CDR1 and CDR2 sequences are SGHAT and FQNNGV. CDR3 protein: CASSLDSFSSYNEQFF. DNA for the CDR3: TGTGCCAGCAGCCTCGACAGTTTTTCCTCCTACAATGAGCAGTTCTTC.

The rearrangement uses TRBV11-2 and TRBJ2-1; D uncertain. The CDR3 has 15 amino acids. Per germline, CDR1 SGHAT and CDR2 FQNNGV. Trimming took 1 base from V and 1 from J, leaving 8 bases between them. The CDR3 sequence is CASSLVGESYNEQFF. For the CDR3, the DNA is TGTGCCAGCAGCTTAGTCGGAGAATCCTACAATGAGCAGTTCTTC.